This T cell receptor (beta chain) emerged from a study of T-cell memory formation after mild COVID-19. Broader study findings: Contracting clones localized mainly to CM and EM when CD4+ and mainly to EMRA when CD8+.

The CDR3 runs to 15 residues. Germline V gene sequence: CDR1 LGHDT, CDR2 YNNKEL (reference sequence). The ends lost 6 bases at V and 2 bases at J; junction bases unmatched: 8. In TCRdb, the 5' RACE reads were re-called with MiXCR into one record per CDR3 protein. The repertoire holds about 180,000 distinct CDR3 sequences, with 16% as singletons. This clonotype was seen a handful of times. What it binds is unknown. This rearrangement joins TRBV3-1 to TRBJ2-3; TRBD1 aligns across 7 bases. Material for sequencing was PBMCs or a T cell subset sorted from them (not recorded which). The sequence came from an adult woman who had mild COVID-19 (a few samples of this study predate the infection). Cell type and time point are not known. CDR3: CASSRYRGSTDTQYF. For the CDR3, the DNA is TGTGCCAGCAGTCGCTACAGGGGATCCACAGATACGCAGTATTTT.